The rows below give T cell receptor beta chains drawn from one sample of a study of T cells in tumors after PD-1 blockade. Data came from immunoSEQ multiplex PCR; TCRdb stores just in-frame clones and leaves some out. The profile shows approximately 19,000 clones, 65% to 85% of them singletons. The sample consisted of PBMCs, taken after anti-PD-1 therapy. The source is a human donor with advanced basal cell or squamous cell carcinoma (not recorded which). Each CDR3 is given with its conserved first and last residue. The D gene is left open where the match is weak. Where a row states a size, it is once, few, many or the class of an expanded clone; other rows omit it.

v_call: TRBV28; j_call: TRBJ1-5; cdr3_length: 17; clone_size: once; d_call: TRBD1; cdr3_nt: TGTGCCAGCAGACGCATGGGGACAGGGAAACTCAATCAGCCCCAGCATTTT; cdr3_aa: CASRRMGTGKLNQPQHF
v_call: TRBV28; j_call: TRBJ2-5; cdr3_length: 13; clone_size: once; d_call: -; cdr3_nt: TGTGCCAGCAGTTTAAGGGTTACGGAGACCCAGTACTTC; cdr3_aa: CASSLRVTETQYF
v_call: TRBV25-1; j_call: TRBJ2-7; cdr3_length: 15; clone_size: -; d_call: TRBD1; cdr3_nt: TGTGCCAGCAGTGTCCGGGACAGGGTACCCTACGAGCAGTACTTC; cdr3_aa: CASSVRDRVPYEQYF
v_call: TRBV27; j_call: TRBJ1-2; cdr3_length: 13; clone_size: -; d_call: -; cdr3_nt: TGTGCCAGCGGGACCCAATCTAACTATGGCTACACCTTC; cdr3_aa: CASGTQSNYGYTF
v_call: TRBV7-2; j_call: TRBJ2-3; cdr3_length: 17; clone_size: -; d_call: TRBD2; cdr3_nt: TGTGCCAGCAGCAGGGGACTAGCGGGGGGGGACACAGATACGCAGTATTTT; cdr3_aa: CASSRGLAGGDTDTQYF
v_call: TRBV5-4; j_call: TRBJ1-3; cdr3_length: 15; clone_size: -; d_call: -; cdr3_nt: TGTGCCAGCAGCTTCTCGGCAACGGCTGGAAACACCATATATTTT; cdr3_aa: CASSFSATAGNTIYF
v_call: TRBV25-1; j_call: TRBJ1-2; cdr3_length: 14; clone_size: -; d_call: TRBD1; cdr3_nt: TGTGCCAGCAGTAACTCCGGGACAGGGGGCGACTACACCTTC; cdr3_aa: CASSNSGTGGDYTF
v_call: TRBV6-2/TRBV6-3; j_call: TRBJ2-7; cdr3_length: 11; clone_size: -; d_call: -; cdr3_nt: TGTGCCAGCAGTTTCCCCAGCGAGCAGTACTTC; cdr3_aa: CASSFPSEQYF
v_call: TRBV5-1; j_call: TRBJ2-2; cdr3_length: 15; clone_size: -; d_call: -; cdr3_nt: TGCGCCAGCAGTCGAGTTAGGGAGGTTACCGGGGAGCTGTTTTTT; cdr3_aa: CASSRVREVTGELFF
v_call: TRBV12-5; j_call: TRBJ2-1; cdr3_length: 14; clone_size: -; d_call: TRBD1; cdr3_nt: TGTGCTAGTGGTTCCCGGACAGGGCCCGATGAGCAGTTCTTC; cdr3_aa: CASGSRTGPDEQFF
v_call: TRBV5-5; j_call: TRBJ2-7; cdr3_length: 16; clone_size: -; d_call: TRBD1; cdr3_nt: TGTGCCAGCAGCTTGTTCCGGCGACAGGGTTCCTACGAGCAGTACTTC; cdr3_aa: CASSLFRRQGSYEQYF
v_call: TRBV5-8; j_call: TRBJ2-7; cdr3_length: 13; clone_size: -; d_call: -; cdr3_nt: TGTGCCAGCAGCTTAAGGAGTTCCTACGAGCAGTACTTC; cdr3_aa: CASSLRSSYEQYF
v_call: TRBV9; j_call: TRBJ2-4; cdr3_length: 14; clone_size: -; d_call: -; cdr3_nt: TGTGCCAGCAGCGTACGTGGGTACGGAAACATTCAGTACTTC; cdr3_aa: CASSVRGYGNIQYF